This T cell receptor (beta chain) was obtained from a study of T cells in Graves' hyperthyroidism and ophthalmopathy. This clonotype was recorded a few times. The CDR3 regions of TCR beta were amplified from RNA transcripts. The TCR CDR3 first-round RT-PCR relied on the HTBI primer set. TCRdb re-analysed the multiplex PCR reads in MiXCR, keeping a single row per CDR3 protein. Seen here are hundreds of thousands of distinct CDR3 sequences, less than 15% observed once, and the top ten hold roughly 10%. V gave up 5 bases and J gave up 3 bases, with 17 bases separating them. The CDR3 spans 15 residues. The source of this sequence is a woman younger than 30 with Graves' hyperthyroidism. This chain uses TRBV12-3 or TRBV12-4 with TRBJ2-7, with D perhaps matching TRBD1 or TRBD2 (6 bases each). Sequencing used blood. CDR3 in amino acids: CASSRGPSDDYEQYF. As DNA, the CDR3 is TGTGCCAGCAGTCGGGGGCCCTCGGACGACTACGAGCAGTACTTC.